This TCR beta chain was captured by sequencing in a study of blood T cell repertoires in COVID-19. Study in general: The United States, Italy and Spain were the sources of the acute and convalescent COVID-19 samples.

In the authors' methods: Amplification with reference gene primers provided the estimates of nucleated cell counts. TCRdb's copy holds only in-frame clones and misses some; the assay was immunoSEQ multiplex PCR. The V and J calls and the clone size are those of that table, but D and trimming were determined from the DNA. The sample carries more than 150,000 clones, 80% to 85% recorded once. Enrolled through a virtual design, the participants were between roughly 18 and 90 years of age and came from 24 US areas. Self-reported history from a screening survey and questionnaire set each donor's cohort. Trimming removed 1 base from V and 7 bases from J; junction bases left unmatched: 8. Germline values: CDR1 SGHKS, CDR2 YYEKEE (reference sequence). This CDR3 is built from 15 residues.

The TCR comes from a woman in her forties or fifties who had recovered from COVID-19. Sequenced sample: PBMCs or T cells enriched from blood (not recorded which). V and J are TRBV5-5 and TRBJ2-1; 7 nucleotides agree with TRBD2. The CDR3 nucleotides are TGTGCCAGCAGCTTGCTGGGCGGGGGAAATAATGAGCAGTTCTTC. Translation gives CASSLLGGGNNEQFF.